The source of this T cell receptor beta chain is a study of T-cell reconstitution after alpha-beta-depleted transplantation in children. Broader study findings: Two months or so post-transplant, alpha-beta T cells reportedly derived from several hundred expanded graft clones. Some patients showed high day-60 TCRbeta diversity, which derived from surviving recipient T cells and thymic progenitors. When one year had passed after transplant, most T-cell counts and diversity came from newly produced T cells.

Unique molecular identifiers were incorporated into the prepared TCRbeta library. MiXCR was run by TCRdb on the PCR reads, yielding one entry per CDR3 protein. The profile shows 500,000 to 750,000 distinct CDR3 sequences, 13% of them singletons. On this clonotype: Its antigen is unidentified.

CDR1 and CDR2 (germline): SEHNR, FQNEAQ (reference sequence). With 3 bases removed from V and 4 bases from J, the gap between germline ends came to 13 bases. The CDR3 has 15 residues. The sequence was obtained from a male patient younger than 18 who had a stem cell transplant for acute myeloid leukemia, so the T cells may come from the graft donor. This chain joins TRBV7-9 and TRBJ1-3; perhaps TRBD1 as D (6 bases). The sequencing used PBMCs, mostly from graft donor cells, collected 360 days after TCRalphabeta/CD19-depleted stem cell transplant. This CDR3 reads CASSFGQPGGNTIYF. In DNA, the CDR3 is TGTGCCAGCAGCTTCGGACAGCCGGGAGGAAACACCATATATTTT.